The count of the clone carrying this T cell receptor beta chain is one. Its specificity is unknown. Using immunoSEQ multiplex PCR, the repertoire was profiled, and TCRdb retains in-frame clones only, with some absent. The data show 90,000 to 95,000 clones, roughly 84% seen once. The data belong to a study of T cell responses to AZD1222 COVID-19 vaccine. Findings and caveats of the study: Donors were largely white British and mainly female; clonal diversity was possibly underestimated.

The sequence was collected from an adult in good health. The material was peripheral blood, obtained on day 0 of AZD1222 vaccination.

In DNA, the CDR3 is TGTGCCACCAGTGTACGGACAGGGGTTAGCCAAGAGACCCAGTACTTC. Translating it yields CATSVRTGVSQETQYF. V gene TRBV24-1 combines with J gene TRBJ2-5, with 9 bases fitting TRBD1. The CDR3 consists of 16 residues. J gave up 1 base and V 5 bases, and 7 bases lay outside the gene matches. The germline CDR1 and CDR2 sequences are KGHDR and SFDVKD.